This T cell receptor beta chain comes out of a study of blood T cell repertoires in COVID-19. Study-level information: Collection of acute and convalescent COVID-19 samples took place in the United States, Italy and Spain. PBMCs, B-cell-depleted T cells, or T cells were the source of the cDNA or gDNA that made up the material.

Per the original data handling: Reference gene primer amplification gave estimated nucleated cell counts. The assay was immunoSEQ multiplex PCR, and TCRdb's table has in-frame clones only and misses some. V and J calls and clone size are those listed in that table; D and trimming were worked out from the DNA. The table has roughly 70,000 clones, roughly 84% seen once; the top ten hold approximately 29%. Looked up from germline, CDR1 is SGHAT and CDR2 is FQNNGV. The CDR3 has 14 residues. Turning to this clone: Sequence at one end of the junction differs from germline and may be a read error.

Material: peripheral blood. This chain joins TRBV11-2 and TRBJ1-4, with D possibly TRBD1 on 5 matching bases. The sequence was collected from a woman older than 75 with active or convalescent COVID-19. The DNA for the CDR3 is TGTGCCAGCAGCGTAGACAGAAGTAATGAAAAACTGTTTTTT. Its translation: CASSVDRSNEKLFF.